A selection of T cell receptor beta chains follows, all from one sample in a study of technical replicates of blood from a few donors. Generated by immunoSEQ multiplex PCR, the TCRdb table keeps only in-frame clones and is missing some. The sample carries 98,000 or so clones, approximately 94% recorded once. Specimen: T cells isolated from PBMCs. The receptors originated from a human donor in good health. CDR3s include the opening cysteine and the closing phenylalanine or tryptophan. The order of the fields is D gene, J gene, clone size, V gene, CDR3 protein, CDR3 DNA. The D gene is left open where the match is weak. The size field is filled for only some rows; it gives once, few, many or a size class.

d_gene: .
j_gene: TRBJ2-1
abundance: .
v_gene: TRBV25-1
CDR3aa: CASSARRGNEQFF
CDR3nt: TGTGCCAGCAGTGCCAGGAGGGGCAATGAGCAGTTCTTC

d_gene: .
j_gene: TRBJ2-5
abundance: .
v_gene: TRBV7-9
CDR3aa: CASSLLIGGQETQYF
CDR3nt: TGTGCCAGCAGCTTATTAATCGGGGGCCAAGAGACCCAGTACTTC

d_gene: .
j_gene: TRBJ1-1
abundance: .
v_gene: TRBV5-1
CDR3aa: CASSLGHGAYEAFF
CDR3nt: TGCGCCAGCAGCTTGGGACACGGCGCCTATGAAGCTTTCTTT

d_gene: TRBD2
j_gene: TRBJ2-1
abundance: .
v_gene: TRBV29-1
CDR3aa: CSVVLAGYEQFF
CDR3nt: TGCAGCGTTGTACTAGCGGGATATGAGCAGTTCTTC

d_gene: TRBD2
j_gene: TRBJ2-5
abundance: .
v_gene: TRBV5-1
CDR3aa: CASSLEGGRGETQYF
CDR3nt: TGCGCCAGCAGCTTGGAAGGCGGGAGGGGTGAGACCCAGTACTTC

d_gene: .
j_gene: TRBJ2-7
abundance: .
v_gene: TRBV7-8
CDR3aa: CASSLPGSVAWEQYF
CDR3nt: TGTGCCAGCAGCTTACCCGGGAGTGTAGCTTGGGAGCAGTACTTC

d_gene: TRBD2
j_gene: TRBJ2-7
abundance: .
v_gene: TRBV7-8
CDR3aa: CASTPSRREYRYEQYF
CDR3nt: TGTGCCAGCACCCCGAGTCGGCGGGAGTATAGATACGAGCAGTACTTC

d_gene: TRBD1
j_gene: TRBJ1-3
abundance: .
v_gene: TRBV6-1
CDR3aa: CASIPQGAVGNTIYF
CDR3nt: TGTGCCAGCATCCCCCAGGGGGCTGTTGGAAACACCATATATTTT

d_gene: .
j_gene: TRBJ1-4
abundance: .
v_gene: TRBV4-1
CDR3aa: CASSQVQGWGEKLFF
CDR3nt: TGCGCCAGCAGCCAAGTCCAGGGTTGGGGTGAAAAACTGTTTTTT

d_gene: .
j_gene: TRBJ1-1
abundance: few
v_gene: TRBV14
CDR3aa: CASRPWGDTEAFF
CDR3nt: TGTGCCAGCAGACCATGGGGGGACACTGAAGCTTTCTTT

d_gene: TRBD2
j_gene: TRBJ2-1
abundance: .
v_gene: TRBV5-1
CDR3aa: CASSLGLAGGPGNEQFF
CDR3nt: TGCGCCAGCAGCTTGGGACTAGCGGGAGGGCCGGGGAATGAGCAGTTCTTC

d_gene: TRBD1
j_gene: TRBJ2-7
abundance: .
v_gene: TRBV6-5
CDR3aa: CASSYSRDRVGEQYF
CDR3nt: TGTGCCAGCAGTTACTCGAGGGACAGGGTGGGTGAGCAGTACTTC

d_gene: .
j_gene: TRBJ2-1
abundance: .
v_gene: TRBV27
CDR3aa: CASSLSPLGGNEQFF
CDR3nt: TGTGCCAGCAGTTTAAGCCCCTTGGGGGGCAATGAGCAGTTCTTC

d_gene: TRBD1
j_gene: TRBJ1-2
abundance: .
v_gene: TRBV5-6
CDR3aa: CASSLADRDHYGYTF
CDR3nt: TGTGCCAGCAGCTTGGCTGACAGGGACCACTATGGCTACACCTTC

d_gene: .
j_gene: TRBJ1-2
abundance: .
v_gene: TRBV7-9
CDR3aa: CASSSTVGGNYGYTF
CDR3nt: TGTGCCAGCAGCTCGACGGTGGGGGGGAACTATGGCTACACCTTC

d_gene: TRBD1
j_gene: TRBJ2-5
abundance: once
v_gene: TRBV7-6
CDR3aa: CASSLGPNRGETQYF
CDR3nt: TGTGCCAGCAGCTTAGGCCCTAACAGGGGAGAGACCCAGTACTTC

d_gene: .
j_gene: TRBJ2-7
abundance: .
v_gene: TRBV6-1
CDR3aa: CASSYTGDYEQYF
CDR3nt: TGTGCCAGCAGTTATACGGGGGACTACGAGCAGTACTTC

d_gene: TRBD1
j_gene: TRBJ2-1
abundance: once
v_gene: TRBV6-1
CDR3aa: CASNWDRGAYNEQFF
CDR3nt: TGTGCCAGCAACTGGGACAGGGGGGCCTACAATGAGCAGTTCTTC

d_gene: .
j_gene: TRBJ2-7
abundance: .
v_gene: TRBV11-3
CDR3aa: CASSSGEQYF
CDR3nt: TGTGCCAGCAGCTCGGGGGAGCAGTACTTC

d_gene: TRBD1
j_gene: TRBJ1-2
abundance: .
v_gene: TRBV5-1
CDR3aa: CASSNRNQGQQNLNYGYTF
CDR3nt: TGCGCCAGCAGCAACCGAAACCAGGGACAGCAAAACCTTAACTATGGCTACACCTTC

d_gene: TRBD2
j_gene: TRBJ2-1
abundance: .
v_gene: TRBV2
CDR3aa: CASSHLRGTSGTSYNEQFF
CDR3nt: TGTGCCAGCAGTCATCTACGGGGGACTAGCGGGACCTCCTACAATGAGCAGTTCTTC

d_gene: TRBD1
j_gene: TRBJ1-5
abundance: .
v_gene: TRBV6-5
CDR3aa: CASRRTGGNQPQHF
CDR3nt: TGTGCCAGCAGGCGCACAGGGGGCAATCAGCCCCAGCATTTT

d_gene: TRBD2
j_gene: TRBJ2-1
abundance: .
v_gene: TRBV5-1
CDR3aa: CASSSKNGTSGAIYSYNEQFF
CDR3nt: TGCGCCAGCAGCTCGAAAAACGGGACTAGCGGGGCAATATACTCCTACAATGAGCAGTTCTTC

d_gene: TRBD2
j_gene: TRBJ2-7
abundance: .
v_gene: TRBV28
CDR3aa: CASSLSRSSWREPYEQYF
CDR3nt: TGTGCCAGCAGTTTATCTCGTTCTTCGTGGCGGGAGCCTTACGAGCAGTACTTC

d_gene: .
j_gene: TRBJ2-4
abundance: .
v_gene: TRBV19
CDR3aa: CASSNVGTNSAKNIQYF
CDR3nt: TGTGCCAGTAGTAATGTTGGGACAAATAGCGCCAAAAACATTCAGTACTTC

d_gene: .
j_gene: TRBJ2-7
abundance: .
v_gene: TRBV7-2
CDR3aa: CASNSDRDSFYEQYF
CDR3nt: TGTGCCAGCAACTCGGATCGGGACTCCTTCTACGAGCAGTACTTC

d_gene: TRBD2
j_gene: TRBJ2-1
abundance: .
v_gene: TRBV5-5
CDR3aa: CASSQTSGGREQFF
CDR3nt: TGTGCCAGCAGCCAGACTAGCGGGGGAAGGGAGCAGTTCTTC

d_gene: .
j_gene: TRBJ1-3
abundance: .
v_gene: TRBV6-1
CDR3aa: CASSETWRDTIYF
CDR3nt: TGTGCCAGCAGTGAAACCTGGAGGGACACCATATATTTT

d_gene: TRBD1
j_gene: TRBJ1-2
abundance: .
v_gene: TRBV25-1
CDR3aa: CASSNFGQGHGYTF
CDR3nt: TGTGCCAGCAGTAATTTCGGACAGGGCCATGGCTACACCTTC

d_gene: .
j_gene: TRBJ1-1
abundance: .
v_gene: TRBV30
CDR3aa: CAWSTTVNTEAFF
CDR3nt: TGTGCCTGGAGTACGACAGTGAACACTGAAGCTTTCTTT

d_gene: .
j_gene: TRBJ2-7
abundance: .
v_gene: TRBV7-8
CDR3aa: CASSPLLSYEQYF
CDR3nt: TGTGCCAGCAGCCCACTTCTTTCCTACGAGCAGTACTTC

d_gene: TRBD2
j_gene: TRBJ2-2
abundance: .
v_gene: TRBV6-4
CDR3aa: CASSLGGDTGELFF
CDR3nt: TGTGCCAGCAGTCTCGGGGGGGACACCGGGGAGCTGTTTTTT

d_gene: .
j_gene: TRBJ1-1
abundance: .
v_gene: TRBV30
CDR3aa: CAWSGAEIEAFF
CDR3nt: TGTGCCTGGAGTGGGGCAGAAATTGAAGCTTTCTTT

d_gene: .
j_gene: TRBJ2-3
abundance: .
v_gene: TRBV28
CDR3aa: CASMWSPSTDTQYF
CDR3nt: TGTGCCAGCATGTGGAGTCCTAGCACAGATACGCAGTATTTT

d_gene: .
j_gene: TRBJ1-1
abundance: .
v_gene: TRBV2
CDR3aa: CASSSHTEYAEAFF
CDR3nt: TGTGCCAGCAGTTCCCACACGGAGTACGCTGAAGCTTTCTTT

d_gene: .
j_gene: TRBJ2-7
abundance: .
v_gene: TRBV29-1
CDR3aa: CSVATREQYF
CDR3nt: TGCAGCGTTGCGACTAGGGAGCAGTACTTC

d_gene: TRBD2
j_gene: TRBJ2-1
abundance: .
v_gene: TRBV14
CDR3aa: CASSQESLAGGPSSYNEQFF
CDR3nt: TGTGCCAGCAGCCAAGAGTCACTAGCGGGGGGCCCTAGCTCCTACAATGAGCAGTTCTTC

d_gene: .
j_gene: TRBJ2-1
abundance: once
v_gene: TRBV6-1
CDR3aa: CASSEMAGGSYNEQFF
CDR3nt: TGTGCCAGCAGTGAGATGGCAGGGGGGTCCTACAATGAGCAGTTCTTC

d_gene: .
j_gene: TRBJ2-2
abundance: once
v_gene: TRBV9
CDR3aa: CASSVAPGTPGGRWGGELFF
CDR3nt: TGTGCCAGCAGCGTAGCCCCGGGGACCCCCGGGGGGCGTTGGGGCGGGGAGCTGTTTTTT

d_gene: .
j_gene: TRBJ2-3
abundance: .
v_gene: TRBV5-1
CDR3aa: CASSLGSGTLTDTQYF
CDR3nt: TGCGCCAGCAGCTTGGGGAGTGGAACCCTCACAGATACGCAGTATTTT

d_gene: TRBD1
j_gene: TRBJ1-1
abundance: .
v_gene: TRBV7-9
CDR3aa: CASSLPTARQGKNTEAFF
CDR3nt: TGTGCCAGCAGCTTACCGACTGCCCGACAGGGGAAGAACACTGAAGCTTTCTTT

d_gene: TRBD1
j_gene: TRBJ1-6
abundance: .
v_gene: TRBV7-9
CDR3aa: CASSLASLTGGGPLHF
CDR3nt: TGTGCCAGCAGCTTAGCGAGTCTGACAGGGGGAGGTCCCCTCCACTTT

d_gene: TRBD1
j_gene: TRBJ1-5
abundance: once
v_gene: TRBV28
CDR3aa: CASSPNRGQPQHF
CDR3nt: TGTGCCAGCAGTCCAAACAGGGGTCAGCCCCAGCATTTT

d_gene: .
j_gene: TRBJ2-7
abundance: .
v_gene: TRBV18
CDR3aa: CASSPEVTSYEQYF
CDR3nt: TGTGCCAGCTCACCTGAGGTGACCTCCTACGAGCAGTACTTC